The text below deals with one T cell receptor (beta chain). No antigen is known for it. The data were taken from a study of Ad26.COV2.S vaccination and SARS-CoV-2 variants. Study-level information: Recipients of Ad26.COV2.S got it intramuscularly, once or twice 56 days apart. Study-wide results and caveats: Reports say spike-specific CD8+ and CD4+ T cell responses covered substantial breadth after vaccination. Participants given vaccine showed non-spike TCR breadth similar to that of placebo recipients.

Documented treatment: roughly 20 received Ad26.COV2.S at low or high dose, single or two shots; a few received placebo; per-sample allocation not given. It was on day 63 after the first vaccine or placebo injection that samples were taken. Profiled with immunoSEQ multiplex PCR; TCRdb holds only in-frame clones, not every one. The table lists 300,000 to 350,000 clones, 85% of them singletons, with 2% to 2.5% in the top ten. Material: peripheral blood, obtained in a trial of Ad26.COV2.S vaccine versus placebo. The TCR comes from a person aged 18-60 years who received the Ad26.COV2.S COVID-19 vaccine or a placebo.

The CDR3 spells CAISADRVGGELFF. Here the CDR3 DNA reads TGTGCCATCAGTGCTGACAGGGTTGGCGGGGAGCTGTTTTTT. The chain joins TRBV10-3 to TRBJ2-2; 7 nucleotides line up with TRBD1. The CDR3 has 14 residues. Germline V gene data show CDR1 as ENHRY and CDR2 as SYGVKD. V trimming: 4 bases; J trimming: 7 bases; junction bases outside the gene matches: 6.